The present T cell receptor (beta chain) was sequenced within a study of cytomegalovirus exposure and HLA in healthy donors. A remark on this clone: Antigen specificity is unknown.

PCR was performed using 60 Vbeta and 13 Jbeta primers. Sequenced by immunoSEQ multiplex PCR; TCRdb stores in-frame clones only, minus some. The table includes 210,000 or so clones, roughly four fifths detected once. Study-level points and caveats: Later analysis demonstrated an association between a missense DCLRE1C variant and TCR beta V- and J-gene trimming.

The clonotype was recovered from a woman aged 40 to 49 in good health and CMV-seronegative. The material sequenced was PBMCs.

DNA of the CDR3: TGTGCCAGCAGTGAGACAGGGTCCAGCTCCTACAATGAGCAGTTCTTC. Translated, it gives CASSETGSSSYNEQFF. The genes are TRBV6-1 and TRBJ2-1; 7 bases align to TRBD1. There are 16 residues in the CDR3. Germline loops: CDR1 MNHNS, CDR2 SASEGT. Trimming removed 3 bases from V and 0 bases from J; junction bases left unmatched: 5.